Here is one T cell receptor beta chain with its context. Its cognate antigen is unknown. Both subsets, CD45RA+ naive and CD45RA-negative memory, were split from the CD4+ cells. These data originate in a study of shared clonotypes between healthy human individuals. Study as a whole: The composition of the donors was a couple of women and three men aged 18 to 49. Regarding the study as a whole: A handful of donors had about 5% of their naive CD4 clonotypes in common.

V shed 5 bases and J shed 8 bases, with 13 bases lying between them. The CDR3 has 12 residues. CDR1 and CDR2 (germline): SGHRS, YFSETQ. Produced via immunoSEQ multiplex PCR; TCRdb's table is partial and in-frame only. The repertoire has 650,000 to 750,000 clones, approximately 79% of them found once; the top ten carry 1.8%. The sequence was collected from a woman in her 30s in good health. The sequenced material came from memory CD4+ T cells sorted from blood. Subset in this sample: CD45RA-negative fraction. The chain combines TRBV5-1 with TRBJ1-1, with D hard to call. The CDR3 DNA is TGCGCCAGCAGGAGAGTTGGACGGGAAGCTTTCTTT. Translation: CASRRVGREAFF.